Listed here is a single TCR beta chain. This sample is drawn from a study of blood T cell repertoires in COVID-19. Study-level background: Whether acute or convalescent, the COVID-19 samples came from the United States, Italy and Spain. T cells, B-cell-depleted T cells, or PBMCs supplied cDNA or gDNA.

Profiling relied on immunoSEQ multiplex PCR, and the TCRdb table lists in-frame clones only, not all of them. Of around 310,000 clones in the sample, approximately 90% were seen once. The CDR3 consists of 14 residues. Germline V lookup: CDR1 MNHEY, CDR2 SVGAGI. V lost 2 bases, J lost 4 bases, and 4 bases stayed unmatched. The receptor was isolated from a woman aged 60-75 years with acute or convalescent COVID-19. The sample was peripheral blood. This rearrangement joins TRBV6-5 to TRBJ1-1, with 7 nucleotides matching TRBD1. The chain's CDR3 is CASSYLDRSTEAFF. CDR3 in DNA: TGTGCCAGCAGTTACCTGGACAGGAGCACTGAAGCTTTCTTT.